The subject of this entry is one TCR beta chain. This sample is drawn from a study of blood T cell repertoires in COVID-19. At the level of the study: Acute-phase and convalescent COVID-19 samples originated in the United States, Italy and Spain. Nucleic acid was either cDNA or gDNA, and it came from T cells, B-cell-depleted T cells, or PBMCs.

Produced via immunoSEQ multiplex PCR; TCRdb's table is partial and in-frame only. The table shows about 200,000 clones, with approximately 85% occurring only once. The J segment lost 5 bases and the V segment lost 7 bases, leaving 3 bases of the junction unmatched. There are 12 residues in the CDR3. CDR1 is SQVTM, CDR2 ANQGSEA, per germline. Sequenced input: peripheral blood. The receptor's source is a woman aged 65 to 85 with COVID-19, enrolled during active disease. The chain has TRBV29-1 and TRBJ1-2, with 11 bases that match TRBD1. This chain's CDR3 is CSAGQGAYGYTF. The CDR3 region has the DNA TGCAGCGCCGGACAGGGGGCGTATGGCTACACCTTC.